These 4 T cell receptor beta chains share one sample of origin, sequenced in a study of siplizumab effects on memory and regulatory T cells. TCRdb keeps only in-frame clones here, not all; method: immunoSEQ multiplex PCR. Of about 63,000 clones detected, 75% to 90% appear once; the ten largest clones hold about 3.5%. The sample consisted of memory CD4+ T cells sorted from blood. Source of these receptors: a human donor in good health.

The V call is TRBV12-5, the J call TRBJ2-7; 7 positions match TRBD2. CDR1 and CDR2 (germline): LGHNT, FRNRAP. This CDR3 comprises 17 residues. V lost 0 bases, J lost 0 bases, and 8 bases stayed unmatched. CDR3 nucleotide sequence: TGTGCTAGTGGTTTGGTACAATTCCGCGGGAGCTCCTACGAGCAGTACTTC. It codes for CASGLVQFRGSSYEQYF.

This chain uses TRBV9 with TRBJ1-5; D is ambiguous. V shed 5 bases and J shed 6 bases, with 12 bases lying between them. The CDR3 length is 13 residues. The germline V gene encodes CDR1 SGDLS and CDR2 YYNGEE. CDR3 bases: TGTGCCAGCAGTGCTTCGGGGAGTCAGCCCCAGCATTTT. Its translation is CASSASGSQPQHF.

The rearrangement uses TRBV7-2 and TRBJ2-5; D remains unclear. Between the trimmed V and J ends, which lost 1 base and 4 bases, there was a span of 16 bases. Germline V gene lookup returns CDR1 SGHTA and CDR2 FQGNSA. The CDR3 covers 16 residues. The CDR3 region has the DNA TGTGCCAGCAGCTTAGGCCGTAATGCCAGAGGAGAGACCCAGTACTTC. Translated: CASSLGRNARGETQYF. Full variable domain (rest looked up from reference TRBV7-2 and TRBJ2-5): GAGVSQSPSNKVTEKGKDVELRCDPISGHTALYWYRQSLGQGLEFLIYFQGNSAPDKSGLPSDRFSAERTGGSVSTLTIQRTQQEDSAVYLCASSLGRNARGETQYFGPGTRLLVL.

V usage is TRBV21-1 and J usage is TRBJ1-1; the table's D call, TRBD1, has no DNA check behind it. TRBV21-1 is designated a pseudogene. The CDR3 extends over 13 amino acids. The CDR3 sequence is CASSKVQGTQAFF. Here the CDR3 DNA reads TGTGCCAGCAGCAAAGTACAAGGGACACAAGCTTTCTTT.